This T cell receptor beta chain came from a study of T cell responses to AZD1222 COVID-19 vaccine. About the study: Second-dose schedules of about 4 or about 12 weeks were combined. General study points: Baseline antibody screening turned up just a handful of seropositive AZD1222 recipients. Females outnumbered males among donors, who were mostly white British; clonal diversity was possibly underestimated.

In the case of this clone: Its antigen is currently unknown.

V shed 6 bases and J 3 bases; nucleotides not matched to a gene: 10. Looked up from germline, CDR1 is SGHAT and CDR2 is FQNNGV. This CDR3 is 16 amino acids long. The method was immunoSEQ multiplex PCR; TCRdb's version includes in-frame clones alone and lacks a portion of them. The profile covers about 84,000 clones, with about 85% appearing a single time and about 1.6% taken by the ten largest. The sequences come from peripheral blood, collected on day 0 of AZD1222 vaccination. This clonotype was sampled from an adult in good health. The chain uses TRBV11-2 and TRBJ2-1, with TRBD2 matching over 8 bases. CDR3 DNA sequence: TGTGCCAGCAGTCCCCGGCTAGCGGGCCTCTACAATGAGCAGTTCTTC. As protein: CASSPRLAGLYNEQFF.